The present T cell receptor beta chain was sequenced within a study of blood T cell repertoires in COVID-19. Study information: Acute and convalescent COVID-19 samples came from the United States, Italy and Spain. The cDNA or gDNA used as material had been derived from T cells, B-cell-depleted T cells, or PBMCs.

While infection was still active, Seattle patients were enrolled and then followed longitudinally. This table comes from immunoSEQ multiplex PCR, and its TCRdb copy is limited to in-frame clones, with some not included. The top ten clones hold under 2% of a sample with 350,000 to 450,000 clones, approximately 90% of them seen once. Trimming removed 3 bases at V and 7 bases at J, with 10 bases between. The CDR3 spans 13 residues. As concerns this clone: Other nucleotide sequences from this sample produce the same CDR3.

The clonotype comes from a woman in her 40s with COVID-19, enrolled during active disease. The chain carries TRBV12-3 or TRBV12-4 and TRBJ1-5; no clear D gene. The sample comprised peripheral blood. The CDR3 coding sequence is TGTGCCAGCAGTTTCGGAGGCGGGCAGCCCCAGCATTTT. Translating it yields CASSFGGGQPQHF.